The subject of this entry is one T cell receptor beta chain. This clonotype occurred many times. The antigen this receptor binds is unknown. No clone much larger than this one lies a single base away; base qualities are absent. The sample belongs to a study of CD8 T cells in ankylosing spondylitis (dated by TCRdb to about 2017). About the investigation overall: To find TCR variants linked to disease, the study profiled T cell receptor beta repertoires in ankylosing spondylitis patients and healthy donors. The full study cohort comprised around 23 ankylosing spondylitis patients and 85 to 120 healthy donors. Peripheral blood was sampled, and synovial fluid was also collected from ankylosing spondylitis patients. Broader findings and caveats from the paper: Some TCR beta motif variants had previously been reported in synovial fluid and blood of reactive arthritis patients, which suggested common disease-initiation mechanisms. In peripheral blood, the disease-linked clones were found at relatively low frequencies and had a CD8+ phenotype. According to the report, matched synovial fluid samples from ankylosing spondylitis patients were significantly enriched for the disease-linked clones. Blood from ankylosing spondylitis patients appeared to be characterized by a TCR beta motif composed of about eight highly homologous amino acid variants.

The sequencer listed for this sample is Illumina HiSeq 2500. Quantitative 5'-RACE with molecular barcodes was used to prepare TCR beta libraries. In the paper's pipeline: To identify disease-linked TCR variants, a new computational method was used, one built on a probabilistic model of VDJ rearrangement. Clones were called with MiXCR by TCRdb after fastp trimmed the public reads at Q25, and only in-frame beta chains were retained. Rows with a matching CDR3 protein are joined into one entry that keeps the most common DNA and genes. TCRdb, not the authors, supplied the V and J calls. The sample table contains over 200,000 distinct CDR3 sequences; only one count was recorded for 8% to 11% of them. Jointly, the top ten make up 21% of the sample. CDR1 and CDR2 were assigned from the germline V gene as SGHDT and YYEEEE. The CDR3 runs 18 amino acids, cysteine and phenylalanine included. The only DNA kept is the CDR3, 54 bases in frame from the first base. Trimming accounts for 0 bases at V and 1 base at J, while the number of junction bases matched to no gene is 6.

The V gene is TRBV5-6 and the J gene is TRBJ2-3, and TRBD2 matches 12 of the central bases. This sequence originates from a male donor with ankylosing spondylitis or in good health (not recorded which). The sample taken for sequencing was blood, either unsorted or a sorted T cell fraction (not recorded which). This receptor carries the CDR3 CASSLAGLAGIGTDTQYF. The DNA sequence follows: TGTGCCAGCAGCTTGGCCGGACTAGCGGGGATAGGCACAGATACGCAGTATTTT.